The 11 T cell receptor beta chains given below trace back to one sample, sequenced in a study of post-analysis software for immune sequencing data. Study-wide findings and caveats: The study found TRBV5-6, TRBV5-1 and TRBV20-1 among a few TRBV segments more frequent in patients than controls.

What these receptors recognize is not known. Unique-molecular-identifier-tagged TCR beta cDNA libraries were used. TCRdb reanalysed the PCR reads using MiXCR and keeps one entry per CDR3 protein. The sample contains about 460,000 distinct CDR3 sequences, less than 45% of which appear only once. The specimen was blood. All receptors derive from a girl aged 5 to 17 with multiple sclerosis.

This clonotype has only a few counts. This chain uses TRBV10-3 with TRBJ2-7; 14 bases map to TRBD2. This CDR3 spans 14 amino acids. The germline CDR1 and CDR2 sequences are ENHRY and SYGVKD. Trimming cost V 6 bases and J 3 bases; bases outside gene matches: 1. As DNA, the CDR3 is TGTGCCATCAGGGGACTAGCGGGGGACTACGAGCAGTACTTC. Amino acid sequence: CAIRGLAGDYEQYF.

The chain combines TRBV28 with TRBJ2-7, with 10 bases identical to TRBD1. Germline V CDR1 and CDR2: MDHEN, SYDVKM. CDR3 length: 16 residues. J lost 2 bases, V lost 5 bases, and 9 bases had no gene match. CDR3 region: CASSPGTGTGAYEQYF. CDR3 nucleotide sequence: TGTGCCAGCAGTCCTGGAACCGGGACAGGGGCCTACGAGCAGTACTTC. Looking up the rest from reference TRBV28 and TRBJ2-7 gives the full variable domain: DVKVTQSSRYLVKRTGEKVFLECVQDMDHENMFWYRQDPGLGLRLIYFSYDVKMKEKGDIPEGYSVSREKKERFSLILESASTNQTSMYLCASSPGTGTGAYEQYFGPGTRLTVT.

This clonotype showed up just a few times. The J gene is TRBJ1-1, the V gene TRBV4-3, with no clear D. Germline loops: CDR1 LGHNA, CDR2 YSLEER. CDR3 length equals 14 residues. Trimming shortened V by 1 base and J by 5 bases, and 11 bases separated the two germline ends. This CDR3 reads CASSQGLLGTEAFF. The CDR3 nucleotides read TGCGCCAGCAGCCAAGGGCTGTTAGGTACTGAAGCTTTCTTT.

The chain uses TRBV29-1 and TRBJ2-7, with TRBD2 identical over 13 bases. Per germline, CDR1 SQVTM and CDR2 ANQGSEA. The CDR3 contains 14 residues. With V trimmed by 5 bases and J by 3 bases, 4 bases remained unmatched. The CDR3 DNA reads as TGCAGCGTTCTGGGACTAGCGGGACGCTACGAGCAGTACTTC. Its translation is CSVLGLAGRYEQYF.

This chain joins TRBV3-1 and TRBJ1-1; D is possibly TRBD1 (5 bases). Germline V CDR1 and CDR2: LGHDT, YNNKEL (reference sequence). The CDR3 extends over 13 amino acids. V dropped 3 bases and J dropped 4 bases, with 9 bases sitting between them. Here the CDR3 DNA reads TGTGCCAGCAGCCAGGATCAGGGCACTGAAGCTTTCTTT. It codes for CASSQDQGTEAFF.

The CDR3 is CASSFGNATYNEQFF. CDR3 sequence (DNA): TGTGCCAGCAGCTTTGGGAACGCCACCTACAATGAGCAGTTCTTC. The chain is built from TRBV5-4 and TRBJ2-1, with D uncertain. Germline V gene lookup returns CDR1 SGHNT and CDR2 YYREEE (reference sequence). There are 15 residues in the CDR3. V was trimmed by 2 bases and J by 2 bases, leaving 11 bases between them.

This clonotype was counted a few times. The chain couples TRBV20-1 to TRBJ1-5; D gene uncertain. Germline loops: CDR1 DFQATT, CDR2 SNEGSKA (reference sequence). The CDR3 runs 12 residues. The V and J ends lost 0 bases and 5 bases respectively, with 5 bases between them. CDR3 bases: TGCAGTGCTAGAGATTCAGATCAGCCCCAGCATTTT. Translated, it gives CSARDSDQPQHF.

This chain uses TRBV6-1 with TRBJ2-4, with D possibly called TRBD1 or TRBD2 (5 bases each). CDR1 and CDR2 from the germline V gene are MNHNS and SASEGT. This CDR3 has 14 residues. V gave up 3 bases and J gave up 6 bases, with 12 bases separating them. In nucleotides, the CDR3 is TGTGCCAGCAGTGACCCGAGGGGTATAAACATTCAGTACTTC. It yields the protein CASSDPRGINIQYF.

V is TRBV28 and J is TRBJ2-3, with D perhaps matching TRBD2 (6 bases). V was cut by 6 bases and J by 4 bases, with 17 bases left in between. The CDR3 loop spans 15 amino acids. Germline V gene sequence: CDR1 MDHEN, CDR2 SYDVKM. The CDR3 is CASRPPTSYADTQYF. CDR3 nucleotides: TGTGCCAGCAGACCCCCGACTAGTTACGCAGATACGCAGTATTTT.

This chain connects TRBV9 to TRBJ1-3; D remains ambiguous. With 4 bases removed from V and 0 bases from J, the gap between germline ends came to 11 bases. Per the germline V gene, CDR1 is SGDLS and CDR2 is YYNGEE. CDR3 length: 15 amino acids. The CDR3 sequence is CASSLDVSSGNTIYF. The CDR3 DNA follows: TGTGCCAGCAGCTTGGACGTTAGCTCTGGAAACACCATATATTTT.

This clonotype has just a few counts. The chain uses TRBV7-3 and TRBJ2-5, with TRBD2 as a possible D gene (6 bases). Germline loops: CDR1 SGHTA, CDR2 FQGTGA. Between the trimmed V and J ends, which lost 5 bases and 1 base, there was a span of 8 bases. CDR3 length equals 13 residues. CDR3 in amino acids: CASSGGTQETQYF. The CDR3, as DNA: TGTGCCAGCAGCGGCGGGACCCAAGAGACCCAGTACTTC. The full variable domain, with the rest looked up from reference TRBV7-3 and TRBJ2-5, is GAGVSQTPSNKVTEKGKYVELRCDPISGHTALYWYRQSLGQGPEFLIYFQGTGAADDSGLPNDRFFAVRPEGSVSTLKIQRTERGDSAVYLCASSGGTQETQYFGPGTRLLVL.